A single count supports the clone carrying this T cell receptor beta chain. The data were produced by immunoSEQ multiplex PCR, yet TCRdb's version contains in-frame clones alone and is incomplete. The data show a few million clones, with around 94% seen just once and more than 0.12% held by the top ten. This sample stems from a study of shared clonotypes between healthy human individuals. This CDR3 contains 12 residues. The germline V gene encodes CDR1 SGHTA and CDR2 FQGNSA. Trimming removed 4 bases at V and 0 bases at J, with 4 bases between. The TCR sequence derives from a man aged 18 to 29 in good health. What was sequenced was naive CD4+ T cells sorted from blood. Specified subset: CD45RA+ positively selected. The chain joins TRBV7-2 to TRBJ2-7; unclear D gene. The CDR3 sequence is CASSSRSYEQYF. CDR3 coding DNA: TGTGCCAGCAGCTCCCGCTCCTACGAGCAGTACTTC.